These 29 T cell receptor beta chains came from one sample sequenced in a study of blood T cell repertoires in COVID-19. Sequenced by immunoSEQ multiplex PCR; TCRdb stores in-frame clones only, minus some. This table has around 300,000 clones, about 80% appearing once. Sequencing was performed on peripheral blood. The receptors shown here come from a woman aged 50 to 60 who had recovered from COVID-19.

The chain carries TRBV7-2 and TRBJ2-1; TRBD2 agrees at 8 bases. The CDR3 has 15 residues. J lost 4 bases, V lost 1 base, and 3 bases had no gene match. Germline CDR1 SGHTA, CDR2 FQGNSA. This CDR3 reads CASSLVAGRYNEQFF. The CDR3 nucleotides read TGTGCCAGCAGCTTAGTAGCGGGAAGGTACAATGAGCAGTTCTTC.

This chain uses TRBV3-1 (or the pseudogene TRBV3-2) with TRBJ1-3, with 7 nucleotides matching TRBD1. The V gene's germline CDR1 is LGHDT and CDR2 YNNKEL (reference sequence). With 11 bases clipped from V and 0 bases from J, the junction kept 4 bases outside the gene matches. The CDR3 extends over 13 amino acids. The CDR3 nucleotides read TGTGCCGCACAGGGGTTCTCTGGAAACACCATATATTTT. Translating gives CAAQGFSGNTIYF.

The chain joins TRBV6-2 or TRBV6-3 to TRBJ1-1; D unresolved. This CDR3 has 12 residues. The V end was cut by 3 bases, the J end by 11 bases, with 13 bases between. Per the germline V gene, CDR1 is MNHEY and CDR2 is SVGEGT. CDR3 loop: CASSYSARWAFF. CDR3 DNA sequence: TGTGCCAGCAGTTATTCTGCGCGCTGGGCTTTCTTT.

In nucleotides, the CDR3 is TGTGCCAGCAGCCGGCAGACGGGACTAGCGGGGGGTCGGGAGCAGTTCTTC. Its protein product is CASSRQTGLAGGREQFF. The J gene is TRBJ2-1, the V gene TRBV3-1 (or the pseudogene TRBV3-2); TRBD2 matches 15 bases. Trimming cost V 4 bases and J 10 bases; bases outside gene matches: 11. The CDR3 has 17 residues. Germline V CDR1 and CDR2: LGHDT, YNNKEL (reference sequence).

The chain combines TRBV5-3 with TRBJ1-3; TRBD1 matches at 10 bases. TRBV5-3 is an ORF for which the function is uncertain. Trimming took 4 bases from V and 4 from J; bases not matched to a gene: 2. CDR3 length: 14 residues. CDR3 DNA: TGTGCCAGAAGCAGACAGGGGGCGGGAAACACCATATATTTT. Translation gives CARSRQGAGNTIYF.

This clone appeared a few times. The CDR3 loop is CASSGSGGRSYNEQFF. CDR3 nucleotide sequence: TGTGCCAGCAGCGGTAGCGGGGGGCGGTCCTACAATGAGCAGTTCTTC. This rearrangement joins TRBV9 to TRBJ2-1, with 10 bases lining up with TRBD2. Germline trimming cut 3 bases from V and 1 base from J; bases unmatched to any gene: 4. The CDR3 length is 16 residues. From germline, CDR1 is SGDLS and CDR2 YYNGEE.

CDR3 protein: CASSLAVNTGELFF. Here the CDR3 DNA reads TGTGCCAGTAGTTTGGCAGTTAACACCGGGGAGCTGTTTTTT. This chain joins TRBV19 and TRBJ2-2; D is ambiguous. CDR1 and CDR2 from the germline V gene are LNHDA and SQIVND (reference sequence). The CDR3 has 14 amino acids. V was trimmed by 5 bases and J by 2 bases, leaving 9 bases between them.

The CDR3 region is CASSYGSEQYF. For the CDR3, the DNA is TGTGCCAGCAGTTATGGCTCCGAGCAGTACTTC. V gene TRBV6-2 or TRBV6-3 combines with J gene TRBJ2-7; D uncertain. The CDR3 extends over 11 amino acids. Between the trimmed V and J ends, which lost 3 bases and 6 bases, there was a span of 6 bases. The V gene's germline CDR1 is MNHEY and CDR2 SVGEGT.

This clone was counted a single time. The chain joins TRBV7-2 to TRBJ2-5; possibly TRBD1 for D (5 bases). Germline V gene sequence: CDR1 SGHTA, CDR2 FQGNSA. This CDR3 contains 15 residues. V dropped 1 base and J dropped 5 bases, with 14 bases sitting between them. The CDR3: CASSLGSRVRETQYF. The DNA of the CDR3 is TGTGCCAGCAGCTTAGGCTCCAGGGTGAGGGAGACCCAGTACTTC. Combining the CDR3 with reference TRBV7-2 and TRBJ2-5 gives the whole variable domain GAGVSQSPSNKVTEKGKDVELRCDPISGHTALYWYRQSLGQGLEFLIYFQGNSAPDKSGLPSDRFSAERTGGSVSTLTIQRTQQEDSAVYLCASSLGSRVRETQYFGPGTRLLVL.

A single count supports this clone. The chain uses TRBV6-2 or TRBV6-3 and TRBJ2-4; 8 bases are shared with TRBD1. Germline trimming cut 4 bases from V and 0 bases from J; bases unmatched to any gene: 11. Germline-derived CDR1 and CDR2 are MNHEY and SVGEGT. The CDR3 runs to 18 residues. The CDR3 here is CASSSQGQARLAKNIQYF. The CDR3 coding sequence is TGTGCCAGCAGTTCCCAGGGACAGGCGAGACTAGCCAAAAACATTCAGTACTTC.

The chain links TRBV19 to TRBJ1-1; 8 bases are a match to TRBD1. V gave up 3 bases and J gave up 1 base; unmatched junction bases: 7. The CDR3 sequence is 16 residues long. Germline loops: CDR1 LNHDA, CDR2 SQIVND (reference sequence). CDR3: CASSIPDRAPNTEAFF. The CDR3, as DNA: TGTGCCAGTAGTATCCCGGACAGGGCCCCGAACACTGAAGCTTTCTTT.

V is TRBV6-5 and J is TRBJ2-5; D perhaps matches TRBD2 (6 bases). Trimming shortened V by 8 bases and J by 5 bases, and 12 bases separated the two germline ends. The CDR3 has 12 residues. CDR1 is MNHEY, CDR2 SVGAGI, per germline. CDR3 loop: CASRRRGETQYF. For the CDR3, the DNA is TGTGCCAGCCGACGCCGGGGGGAGACCCAGTACTTC.

The chain joins TRBV3-1 (or the pseudogene TRBV3-2) to TRBJ2-5; TRBD2 agrees at 9 bases. The CDR3 loop spans 16 amino acids. Germline assignment: CDR1 LGHDT and CDR2 YNNKEL (reference sequence). J gave up 3 bases and V 2 bases, and 7 bases lay outside the gene matches. The CDR3 sequence: CASSQRRGGAEETQYF. In nucleotides, the CDR3 is TGTGCCAGCAGCCAAAGACGCGGGGGGGCCGAAGAGACCCAGTACTTC.

This rearrangement joins TRBV29-1 to TRBJ2-4, with D unclear. This CDR3 contains 12 residues. CDR1 SQVTM and CDR2 ANQGSEA come from the germline V gene. V was trimmed by 4 bases and J by 5 bases, leaving 9 bases between them. The CDR3 bases are TGCAGCGTTGGAAGTGGAGAAAACATTCAGTACTTC. Translation gives CSVGSGENIQYF. The whole variable domain, remainder taken from reference TRBV29-1 and TRBJ2-4, is SAVISQKPSRDICQRGTSLTIQCQVDSQVTMMFWYRQQPGQSLTLIATANQGSEATYESGFVIDKFPISRPNLTFSTLTVSNMSPEDSSIYLCSVGSGENIQYFGAGTRLSVL.

The V call is TRBV7-2, the J call TRBJ1-3; 10 nucleotides align to TRBD1. Germline lookup yields CDR1 SGHTA and CDR2 FQGNSA. J gave up 4 bases and V 5 bases, and 14 bases lay outside the gene matches. This CDR3 contains 18 residues. The CDR3 DNA is TGTGCCAGCAGCCCCGGACAGGGGGGCCCTACATACGGAAACACCATATATTTT. Its protein product is CASSPGQGGPTYGNTIYF.

This clone came up a few times. J is TRBJ1-2 and V is TRBV5-5, with unresolved D. CDR3 length: 14 residues. The V gene lost 4 bases and the J gene lost 4 bases, with 14 bases spanning the gap. In germline, CDR1 is SGHKS, CDR2 YYEKEE (reference sequence). The CDR3 DNA is TGTGCCAGCAGCCCCGACTCCGGCGGCTATGGCTACACCTTC. The encoded protein is CASSPDSGGYGYTF.

The rearrangement links TRBV29-1 to TRBJ2-3, with D possibly matching TRBD2 (6 bases). The CDR3 is made up of 13 amino acids. V was pared by 4 bases and J by 2 bases, with 10 bases between. The germline gives CDR1 SQVTM, CDR2 ANQGSEA. This CDR3 is CSVGLATTDTQYF. In DNA, the CDR3 is TGCAGCGTTGGGCTAGCGACCACAGATACGCAGTATTTT.

This chain connects TRBV6-2 or TRBV6-3 to TRBJ2-2; D is perhaps TRBD1 (6 bases). CDR3 length equals 15 residues. Trimming removed 2 bases from V and 4 bases from J, with 11 bases in between. Germline assignment: CDR1 MNHEY and CDR2 SVGEGT. This chain's CDR3 is CASSYRGSITGELFF. The CDR3 DNA reads as TGTGCCAGCAGTTACAGGGGGTCGATCACCGGGGAGCTGTTTTTT.

The chain is built from TRBV30 and TRBJ1-2, with D perhaps TRBD1 (6 bases). Trimming took 5 bases from V and 10 from J, leaving 20 bases between them. Germline CDR1 and CDR2: GTSNPN and SVGIG (reference sequence). The CDR3 loop spans 13 amino acids. This CDR3 reads CAWSRGAGAIYTF. Written as DNA, the CDR3 is TGTGCCTGGTCAAGGGGAGCAGGGGCTATCTACACCTTC.

This clone was counted a single time. The chain has TRBV18 and TRBJ1-5, with TRBD1 identical over 8 bases. Germline trimming cut 3 bases from V and 2 bases from J; bases unmatched to any gene: 3. From germline, CDR1 is KGHSH and CDR2 LQKENI. CDR3 length equals 15 residues. CDR3 amino acids: CASSPAQGGNQPQHF. DNA of the CDR3: TGTGCCAGCTCACCTGCACAGGGGGGCAATCAGCCCCAGCATTTT.

The chain recombines TRBV19 with TRBJ2-2; D might be TRBD2 (8 bases). Per germline, CDR1 LNHDA and CDR2 SQIVND (reference sequence). The CDR3 is made up of 17 amino acids. V was clipped by 7 bases and J by 4 bases, with 22 bases between them. The CDR3 nucleotides are TGTGCCAGTACCAGGGGGATCGGGAGGGCCCGCACCGGGGAGCTGTTTTTT. It is translated as CASTRGIGRARTGELFF.

This clone has a single count. The same CDR3 arises from other DNA sequences in this sample as well. The rearrangement links TRBV5-1 to TRBJ2-2, with 8 bases identical to TRBD1. The CDR3 covers 14 residues. The germline V gene encodes CDR1 SGHRS and CDR2 YFSETQ. Germline trimming cut 2 bases from V and 5 bases from J; bases unmatched to any gene: 2. The CDR3 DNA sequence: TGCGCCAGCAGCTTAGACAGGGGAACCGGGGAGCTGTTTTTT. Translation: CASSLDRGTGELFF. Drawing the rest from reference TRBV5-1 and TRBJ2-2, the complete variable domain is KAGVTQTPRYLIKTRGQQVTLSCSPISGHRSVSWYQQTPGQGLQFLFEYFSETQRNKGNFPGRFSGRQFSNSRSEMNVSTLELGDSALYLCASSLDRGTGELFFGEGSRLTVL.

The sample holds a few counts of this clone. This chain joins TRBV28 and TRBJ2-4; 8 bases map to TRBD1. CDR1 is MDHEN and CDR2 is SYDVKM in the germline V gene. This CDR3 has 14 residues. Unmatched junction bases numbered 9, after V lost 6 bases and J lost 8 bases. In nucleotides, the CDR3 is TGTGCCAGCAGATCCGACAGGGGTCCTTACATTCAGTACTTC. This codes for CASRSDRGPYIQYF.

The V and J genes are TRBV5-4 and TRBJ2-1, with 16 bases fitting TRBD2. CDR1 is SGHNT, CDR2 YYREEE, per germline (reference sequence). V trimming: 4 bases; J trimming: 7 bases; junction bases outside the gene matches: 11. The CDR3 spans 18 residues. For the CDR3, the DNA is TGTGCCAGCAGCCTGCGGGGGACTAGCGGGAGGGCCGTTAATGAGCAGTTCTTC. Translating it yields CASSLRGTSGRAVNEQFF.

This chain links TRBV5-6 with TRBJ2-2, with 9 bases lining up with TRBD1. The CDR3 consists of 15 residues. After removal of 4 bases from V and 7 bases from J, the junction contained 8 bases not matched to a gene. CDR1 SGHDT and CDR2 YYEEEE come from the germline V gene. CDR3 sequence: CASSPNRGRIGELFF. Here the CDR3 DNA reads TGTGCCAGCAGCCCAAACAGGGGGCGGATCGGGGAGCTGTTTTTT.

Only one count was recorded for this clone. V usage is TRBV28 and J usage is TRBJ1-4; 7 nucleotides align to TRBD1. The ends lost 3 bases at V and 7 bases at J; junction bases unmatched: 5. CDR1 and CDR2 (germline): MDHEN, SYDVKM. The CDR3 extends over 14 amino acids. This CDR3 is CASSLPDRVEKLFF. DNA for the CDR3: TGTGCCAGCAGTTTGCCCGACAGGGTTGAAAAACTGTTTTTT.

This sequence joins TRBV28 and TRBJ1-2, with D perhaps matching TRBD1 (5 bases). Trimming removed 7 bases from V and 0 bases from J, with 12 bases in between. This CDR3 has 14 amino acids. CDR1 and CDR2 from the germline V gene are MDHEN and SYDVKM. The DNA for the CDR3 is TGTGCCAGCATTCCGGGGGGAACTAACTATGGCTACACCTTC. Its translation is CASIPGGTNYGYTF.

Only a few counts were recorded for this clone. The rearrangement joins TRBV28 to TRBJ2-5; the match to TRBD2 covers 8 bases. This CDR3 comprises 15 residues. Germline V gives CDR1 MDHEN, CDR2 SYDVKM. After removal of 2 bases from V and 4 bases from J, the junction contained 6 bases not matched to a gene. The CDR3 nucleotides are TGTGCCAGCAGTTTAAGTTCAGCGGGAGTAGAGACCCAGTACTTC. Protein sequence: CASSLSSAGVETQYF.

The J gene is TRBJ2-2, the V gene TRBV24-1; 8 nucleotides line up with TRBD2. Trimming removed 5 bases from V and 2 bases from J; junction bases left unmatched: 12. Per the germline V gene, CDR1 is KGHDR and CDR2 is SFDVKD. CDR3 length equals 18 residues. The CDR3 loop reads CATSGVPGLGSNTGELFF. CDR3 nucleotide sequence: TGTGCCACCAGTGGGGTTCCGGGACTAGGAAGTAACACCGGGGAGCTGTTTTTT.